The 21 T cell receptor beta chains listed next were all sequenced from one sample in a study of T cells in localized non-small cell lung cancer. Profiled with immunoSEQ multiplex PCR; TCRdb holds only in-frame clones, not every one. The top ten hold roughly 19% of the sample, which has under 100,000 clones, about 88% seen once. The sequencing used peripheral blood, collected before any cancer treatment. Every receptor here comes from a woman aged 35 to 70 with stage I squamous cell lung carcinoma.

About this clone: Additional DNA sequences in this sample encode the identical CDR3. In DNA form, the CDR3 reads TGTGCCAGCAGCGTAGGGGGCGGGGAGCTGTTTTTT. Translating gives CASSVGGGELFF. The chain is built from TRBV9 and TRBJ2-2; D gene ambiguous. Deletions cut 0 bases from V and 7 bases from J, with 4 bases between. CDR1 and CDR2 (germline): SGDLS, YYNGEE. The CDR3 extends over 12 amino acids. Complete variable domain (other parts from reference TRBV9 and TRBJ2-2): DSGVTQTPKHLITATGQRVTLRCSPRSGDLSVYWYQQSLDQGLQFLIQYYNGEERAKGNILERFSAQQFPDLHSELNLSSLELGDSALYFCASSVGGGELFFGEGSRLTVL.

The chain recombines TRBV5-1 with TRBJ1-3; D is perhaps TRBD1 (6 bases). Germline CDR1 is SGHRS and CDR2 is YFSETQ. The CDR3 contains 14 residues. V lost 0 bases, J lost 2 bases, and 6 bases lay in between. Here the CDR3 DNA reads TGCGCCAGCAGCTTGGACAGGGCTGGAAACACCATATATTTT. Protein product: CASSLDRAGNTIYF.

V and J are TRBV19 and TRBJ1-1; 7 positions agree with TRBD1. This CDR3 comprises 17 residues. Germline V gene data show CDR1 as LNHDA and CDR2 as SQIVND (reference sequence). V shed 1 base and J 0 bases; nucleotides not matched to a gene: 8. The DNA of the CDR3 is TGTGCCAGTAGTATAGGTGCCCGGGACAGCATGAACACTGAAGCTTTCTTT. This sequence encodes CASSIGARDSMNTEAFF.

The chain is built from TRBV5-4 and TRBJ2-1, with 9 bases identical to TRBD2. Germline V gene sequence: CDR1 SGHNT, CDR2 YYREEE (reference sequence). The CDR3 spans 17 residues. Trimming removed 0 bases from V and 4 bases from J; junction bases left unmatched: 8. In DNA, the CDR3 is TGTGCCAGCAGCTTGGAAGCAGCGGGGGGCCCTTACAATGAGCAGTTCTTC. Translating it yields CASSLEAAGGPYNEQFF.

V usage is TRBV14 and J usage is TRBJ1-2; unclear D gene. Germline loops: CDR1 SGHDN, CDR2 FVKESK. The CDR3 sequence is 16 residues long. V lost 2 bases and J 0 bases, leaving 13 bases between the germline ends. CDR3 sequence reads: CASSQFGQPSNYGYTF. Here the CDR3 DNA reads TGTGCCAGCAGCCAATTCGGGCAGCCTTCTAACTATGGCTACACCTTC.

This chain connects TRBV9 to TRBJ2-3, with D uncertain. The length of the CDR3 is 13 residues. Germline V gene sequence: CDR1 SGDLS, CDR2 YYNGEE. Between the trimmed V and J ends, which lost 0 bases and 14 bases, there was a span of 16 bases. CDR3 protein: CASSVAASEWLYF. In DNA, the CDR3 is TGTGCCAGCAGCGTAGCGGCGTCAGAATGGCTGTATTTT.

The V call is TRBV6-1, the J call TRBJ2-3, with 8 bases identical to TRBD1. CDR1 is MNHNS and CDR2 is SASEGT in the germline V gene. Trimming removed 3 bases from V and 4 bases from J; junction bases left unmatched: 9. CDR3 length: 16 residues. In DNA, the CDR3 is TGTGCCAGCAGTGATTCCCCAAGGACAGGGTCAGATACGCAGTATTTT. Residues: CASSDSPRTGSDTQYF.

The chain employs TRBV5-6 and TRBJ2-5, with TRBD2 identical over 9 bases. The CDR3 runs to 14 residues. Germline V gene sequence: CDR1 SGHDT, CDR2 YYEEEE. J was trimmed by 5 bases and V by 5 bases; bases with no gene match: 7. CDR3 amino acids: CASRYSGGLETQYF. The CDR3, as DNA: TGTGCCAGCAGGTATAGCGGGGGATTGGAGACCCAGTACTTC.

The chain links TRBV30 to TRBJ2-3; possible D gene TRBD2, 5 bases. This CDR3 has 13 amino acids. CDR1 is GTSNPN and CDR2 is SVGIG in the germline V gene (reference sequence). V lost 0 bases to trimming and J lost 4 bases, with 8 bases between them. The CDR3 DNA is TGTGCCTGGAGTGTACTAGGGCCAGATACGCAGTATTTT. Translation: CAWSVLGPDTQYF.

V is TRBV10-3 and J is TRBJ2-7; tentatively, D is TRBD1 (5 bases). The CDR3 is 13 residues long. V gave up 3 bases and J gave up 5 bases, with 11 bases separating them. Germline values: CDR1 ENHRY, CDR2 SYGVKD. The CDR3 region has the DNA TGTGCCATCAGTGAATCAGGGAAGGACGAGCAGTACTTC. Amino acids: CAISESGKDEQYF.

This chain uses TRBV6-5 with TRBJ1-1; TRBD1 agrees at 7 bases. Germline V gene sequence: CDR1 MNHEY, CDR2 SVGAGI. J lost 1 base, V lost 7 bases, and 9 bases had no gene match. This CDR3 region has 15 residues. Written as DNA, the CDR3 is TGTGCCAGCACTAAACAGGGGACAAGGAACACTGAAGCTTTCTTT. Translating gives CASTKQGTRNTEAFF.

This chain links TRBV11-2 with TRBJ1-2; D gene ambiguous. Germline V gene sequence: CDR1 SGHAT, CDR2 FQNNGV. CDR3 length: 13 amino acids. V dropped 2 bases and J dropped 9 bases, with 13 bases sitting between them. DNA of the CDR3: TGTGCCAGCAGCTTATCGGCTGGTGGGCGCTACACCTTC. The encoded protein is CASSLSAGGRYTF.

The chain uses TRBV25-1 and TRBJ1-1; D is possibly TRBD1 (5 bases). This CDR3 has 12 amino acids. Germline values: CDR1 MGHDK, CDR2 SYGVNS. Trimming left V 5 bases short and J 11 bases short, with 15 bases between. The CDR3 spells CASSQGSMGAFF. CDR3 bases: TGTGCCAGCAGTCAGGGTAGTATGGGGGCTTTCTTT.

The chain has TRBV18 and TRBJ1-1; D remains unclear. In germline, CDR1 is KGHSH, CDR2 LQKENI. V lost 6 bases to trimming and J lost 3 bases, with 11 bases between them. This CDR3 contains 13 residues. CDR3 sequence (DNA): TGTGCCAGCTCCCAAAGGAGGGACACTGAAGCTTTCTTT. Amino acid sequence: CASSQRRDTEAFF. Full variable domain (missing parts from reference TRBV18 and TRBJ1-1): NAGVMQNPRHLVRRRGQEARLRCSPMKGHSHVYWYRQLPEEGLKFMVYLQKENIIDESGMPKERFSAEFPKEGPSILRIQQVVRGDSAAYFCASSQRRDTEAFFGQGTRLTVV.

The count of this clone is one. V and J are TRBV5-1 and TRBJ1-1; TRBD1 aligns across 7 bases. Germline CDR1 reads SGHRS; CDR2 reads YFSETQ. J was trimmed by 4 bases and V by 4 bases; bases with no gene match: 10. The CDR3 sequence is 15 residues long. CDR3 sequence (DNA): TGCGCCAGCAGCACCCTGACAGGGCGAGGCACTGAAGCTTTCTTT. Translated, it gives CASSTLTGRGTEAFF.

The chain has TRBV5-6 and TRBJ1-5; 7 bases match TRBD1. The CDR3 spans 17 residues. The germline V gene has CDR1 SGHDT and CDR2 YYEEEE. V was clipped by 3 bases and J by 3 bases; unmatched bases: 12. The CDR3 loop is CASSSTKTGFNNQPQHF. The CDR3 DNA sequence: TGTGCCAGCAGCTCAACTAAGACAGGGTTTAACAATCAGCCCCAGCATTTT.

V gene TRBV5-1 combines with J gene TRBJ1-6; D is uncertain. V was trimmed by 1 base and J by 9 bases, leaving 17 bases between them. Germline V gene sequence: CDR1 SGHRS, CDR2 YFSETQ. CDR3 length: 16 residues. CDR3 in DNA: TGCGCCAGCAGCTTGAAGCGTGTCCCCCTGGGTTCACCCCTCCACTTT. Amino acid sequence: CASSLKRVPLGSPLHF.

In DNA form, the CDR3 reads TGCGCCAGCAGCTTGGGACAGAGGACCGAGCAGTACTTC. Amino acid sequence: CASSLGQRTEQYF. This sequence joins TRBV5-1 and TRBJ2-7, with D possibly matching TRBD1 (5 bases). The length of the CDR3 is 13 residues. V was shortened by 0 bases and J by 6 bases, with 10 bases between the two germline ends. Germline lookup yields CDR1 SGHRS and CDR2 YFSETQ.

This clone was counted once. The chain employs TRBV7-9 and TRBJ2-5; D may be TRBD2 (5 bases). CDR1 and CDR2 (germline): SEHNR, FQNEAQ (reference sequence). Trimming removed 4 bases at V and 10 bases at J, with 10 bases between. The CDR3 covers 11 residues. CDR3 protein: CASSSRRGQYF. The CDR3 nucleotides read TGTGCCAGCAGCTCCCGCCGGGGCCAGTACTTC.

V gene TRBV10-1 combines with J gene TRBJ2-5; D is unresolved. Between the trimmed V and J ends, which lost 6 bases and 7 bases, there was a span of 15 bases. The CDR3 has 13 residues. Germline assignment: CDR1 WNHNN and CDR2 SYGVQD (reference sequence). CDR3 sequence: CASSQNAVLTQYF. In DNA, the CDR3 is TGCGCCAGCAGCCAAAACGCGGTCTTGACCCAGTACTTC.

The CDR3 sequence: CASSVAGTSGGGQETQYF. The CDR3 coding sequence is TGCGCCAGCAGCGTGGCCGGGACTAGCGGAGGGGGCCAAGAGACCCAGTACTTC. The gene calls are TRBV5-1 and TRBJ2-5; 11 nucleotides line up with TRBD2. Germline-derived CDR1 and CDR2 are SGHRS and YFSETQ. CDR3 length equals 18 residues. J gave up 1 base and V 4 bases, and 12 bases lay outside the gene matches.